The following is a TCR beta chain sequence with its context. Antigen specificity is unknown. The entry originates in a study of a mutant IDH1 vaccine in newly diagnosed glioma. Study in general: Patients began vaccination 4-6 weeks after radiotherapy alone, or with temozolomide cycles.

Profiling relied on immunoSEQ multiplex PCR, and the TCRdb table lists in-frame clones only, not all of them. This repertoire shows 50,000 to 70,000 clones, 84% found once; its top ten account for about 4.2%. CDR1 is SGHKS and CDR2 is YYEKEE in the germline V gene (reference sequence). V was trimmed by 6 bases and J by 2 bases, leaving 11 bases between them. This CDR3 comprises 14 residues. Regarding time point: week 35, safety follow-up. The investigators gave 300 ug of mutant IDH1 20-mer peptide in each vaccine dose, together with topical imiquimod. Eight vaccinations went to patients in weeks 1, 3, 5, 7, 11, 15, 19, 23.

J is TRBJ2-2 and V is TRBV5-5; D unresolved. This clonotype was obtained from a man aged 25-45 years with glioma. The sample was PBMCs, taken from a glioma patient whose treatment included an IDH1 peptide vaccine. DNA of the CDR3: TGTGCCAGCACCTCCTATGTAAACACCGGGGAGCTGTTTTTT. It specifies CASTSYVNTGELFF.